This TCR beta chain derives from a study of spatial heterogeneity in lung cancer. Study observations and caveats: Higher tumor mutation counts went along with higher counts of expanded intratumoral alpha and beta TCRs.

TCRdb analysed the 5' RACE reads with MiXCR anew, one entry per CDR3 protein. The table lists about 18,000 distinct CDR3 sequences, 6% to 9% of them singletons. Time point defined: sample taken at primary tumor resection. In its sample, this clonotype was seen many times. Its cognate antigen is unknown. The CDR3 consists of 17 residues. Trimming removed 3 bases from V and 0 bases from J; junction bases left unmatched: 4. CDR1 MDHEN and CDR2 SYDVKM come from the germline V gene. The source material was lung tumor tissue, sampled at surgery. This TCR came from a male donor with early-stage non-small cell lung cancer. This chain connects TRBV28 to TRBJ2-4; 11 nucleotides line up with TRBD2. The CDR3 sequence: CASSLLAGGLAKNIQYF. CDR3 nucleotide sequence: TGTGCCAGCAGTTTGCTAGCGGGGGGACTAGCCAAAAACATTCAGTACTTC.